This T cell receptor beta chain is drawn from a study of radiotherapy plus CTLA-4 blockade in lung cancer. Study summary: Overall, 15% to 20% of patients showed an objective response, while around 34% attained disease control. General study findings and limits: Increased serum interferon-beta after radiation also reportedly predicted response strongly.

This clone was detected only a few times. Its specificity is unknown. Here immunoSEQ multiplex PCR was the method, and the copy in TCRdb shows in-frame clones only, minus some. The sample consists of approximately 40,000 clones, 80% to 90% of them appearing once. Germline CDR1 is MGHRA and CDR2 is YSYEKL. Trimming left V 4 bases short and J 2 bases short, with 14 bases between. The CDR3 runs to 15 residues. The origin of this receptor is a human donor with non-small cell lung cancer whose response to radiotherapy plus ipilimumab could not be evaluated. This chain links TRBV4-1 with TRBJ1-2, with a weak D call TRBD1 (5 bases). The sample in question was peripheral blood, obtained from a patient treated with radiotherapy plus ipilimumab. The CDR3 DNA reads TGCGCCAGCAGCCTCCGAGGAGGGACCAACTATGGCTACACCTTC. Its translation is CASSLRGGTNYGYTF.